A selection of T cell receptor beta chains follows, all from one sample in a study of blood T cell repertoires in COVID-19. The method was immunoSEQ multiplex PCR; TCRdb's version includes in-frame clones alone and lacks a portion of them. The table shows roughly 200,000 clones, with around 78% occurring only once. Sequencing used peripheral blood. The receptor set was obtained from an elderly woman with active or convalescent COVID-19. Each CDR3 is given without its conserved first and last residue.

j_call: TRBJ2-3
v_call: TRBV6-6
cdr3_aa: ASSLRSRLYTSALGTDTQY

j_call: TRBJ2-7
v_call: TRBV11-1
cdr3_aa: ASSPLAGGQYEQY

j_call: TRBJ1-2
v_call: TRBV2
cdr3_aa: ASTPDYGYT

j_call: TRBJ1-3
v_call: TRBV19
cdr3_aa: ASSIGLRATGNTIY

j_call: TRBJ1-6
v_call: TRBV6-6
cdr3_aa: ASSYVPTATNSPLH

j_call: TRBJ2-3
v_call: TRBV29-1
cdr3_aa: SVGSVTDTQY

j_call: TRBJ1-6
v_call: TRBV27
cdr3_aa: ASSLEVPYNSPLH

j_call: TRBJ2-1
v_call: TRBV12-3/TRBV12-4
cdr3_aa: ASSFSGRGEQF

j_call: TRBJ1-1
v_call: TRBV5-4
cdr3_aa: ASKPGWGQQNTEAF

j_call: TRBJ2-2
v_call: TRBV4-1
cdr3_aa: ASSSGQGNTGELF

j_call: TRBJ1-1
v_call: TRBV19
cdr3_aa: ASSISWLNTEAF

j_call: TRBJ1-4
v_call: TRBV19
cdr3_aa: ASRRALGAEKLF

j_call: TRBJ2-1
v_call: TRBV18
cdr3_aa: ASSPTGGGEQF

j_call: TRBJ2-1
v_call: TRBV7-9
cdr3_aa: ASSSSGENEQF

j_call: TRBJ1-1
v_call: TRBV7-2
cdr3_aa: ASSLGGRTEAF

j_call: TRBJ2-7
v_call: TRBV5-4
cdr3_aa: ASSITRTSGGNEQY

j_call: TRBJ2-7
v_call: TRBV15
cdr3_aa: ATSLDRASHEQY

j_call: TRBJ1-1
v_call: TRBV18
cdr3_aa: ASSPSTGVTTEAF

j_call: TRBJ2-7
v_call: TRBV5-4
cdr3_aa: ASSGGTGGKKAYEQY

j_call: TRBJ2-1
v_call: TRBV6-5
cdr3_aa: ASSWGESEQF

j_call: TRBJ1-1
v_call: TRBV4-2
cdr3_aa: ASSQRQGLGTEAF

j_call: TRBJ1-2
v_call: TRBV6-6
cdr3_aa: ASKETGATWNYGYT

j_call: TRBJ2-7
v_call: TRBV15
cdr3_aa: ATSRDFGNPSSYEQY

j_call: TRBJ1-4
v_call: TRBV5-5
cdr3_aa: ASSTQGGPNEKLF

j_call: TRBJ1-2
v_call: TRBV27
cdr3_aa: ASSTRTGRNTAYGYT

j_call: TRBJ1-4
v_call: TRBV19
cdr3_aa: ASSIDFQRTATNEKLF

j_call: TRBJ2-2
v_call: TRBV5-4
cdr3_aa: ASSFWRTGAGELF

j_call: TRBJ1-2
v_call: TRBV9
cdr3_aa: ASSYIYGYT

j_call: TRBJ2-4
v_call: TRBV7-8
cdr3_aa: ASSHGNIQY

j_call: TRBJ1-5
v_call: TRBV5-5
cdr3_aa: ASSLQVPGQAYQPQH

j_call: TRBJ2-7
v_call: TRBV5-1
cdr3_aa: ASSARGTGPYEQY

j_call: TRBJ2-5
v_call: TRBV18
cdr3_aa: ASSLVAQETQY

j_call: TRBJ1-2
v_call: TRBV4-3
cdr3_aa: ASHLAGAGYGYT

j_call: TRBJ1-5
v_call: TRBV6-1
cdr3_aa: ASSSTGSNQPQH

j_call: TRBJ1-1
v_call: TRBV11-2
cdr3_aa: ASSTPDRGILNTEAF

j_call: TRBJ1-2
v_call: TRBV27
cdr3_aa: ASSPRLAHYGYT